These T cell receptor beta chains were read from a single sample in a study of cytomegalovirus exposure and HLA in healthy donors. Only in-frame clones appear in the TCRdb table, and some are missing; sequencing was by immunoSEQ multiplex PCR. This sample carries 140,000 or so clones, roughly 66% of them seen once, and the ten largest clones take around 6.3%. Sequencing was done on a sample of PBMCs. The receptors derive from a woman aged 60-75 years in good health and CMV-seronegative. Each CDR3 is given with its conserved first and last residue. Each record gives: CDR3 length, J gene, V gene, clone size, D gene, CDR3 DNA, CDR3 protein. The D gene is left open where the match is weak. The size field is filled for only some rows; it gives once, few, many or a size class.

>18|TRBJ2-3|TRBV29-1|.|TRBD2
TGCAGCGTGAAGACTGCGCTAGCGGGAGGGCTTGACACAGATACGCAGTATTTT
CSVKTALAGGLDTDTQYF
>14|TRBJ2-5|TRBV5-6|once|.
TGTGCCAGCAGCCTGGGGAGCAGCCAAGAGACCCAGTACTTC
CASSLGSSQETQYF
>15|TRBJ1-1|TRBV5-6|.|.
TGTGCCAGCAGCTTGGAGGTGGCGGGAAACACTGAAGCTTTCTTT
CASSLEVAGNTEAFF
>13|TRBJ2-1|TRBV10-2|.|.
TGCGCCAGCAGTGAACCGGGACACCCGGGGAAGTTCTTC
CASSEPGHPGKFF
>16|TRBJ2-7|TRBV7-8|.|.
TGTGCCAGCAGCCCAGAGATTGGGGGCGCCTCCTACGAGCAGTACTTC
CASSPEIGGASYEQYF
>15|TRBJ2-7|TRBV6-6|.|TRBD1
TGTGCCAGCAGTTCCGAGGACAGGGGAGCCTACGAGCAGTACTTC
CASSSEDRGAYEQYF
>15|TRBJ2-7|TRBV7-2|.|TRBD2
TGTGCCAGCAGCTTAGAGTGGGGGAGGGAGTACGAGCAGTACTTC
CASSLEWGREYEQYF
>17|TRBJ2-3|TRBV5-1|.|TRBD2
TGCGCCAGCAGCTGGGAACTAGCGGGCTCAATTCTCGATACGCAGTATTTT
CASSWELAGSILDTQYF
>12|TRBJ2-7|TRBV7-9|.|TRBD1
TGTGCCAGTTCGACAGGGGGCTACGAGCAGTACTTC
CASSTGGYEQYF
>12|TRBJ2-5|TRBV29-1|few|TRBD1
TGCAGCGTTGGGGGGACAGGGGAGACCCAGTACTTC
CSVGGTGETQYF
>19|TRBJ2-1|TRBV19|.|TRBD2
TGTGCCAGTAGTATAGTGGGTCCTAGCGGGAGTTTCTCCTACAATGAGCAGTTCTTC
CASSIVGPSGSFSYNEQFF
>18|TRBJ2-7|TRBV7-2|.|TRBD2
TGTGCCAGCAGCTTTCGACTAGCGGGGACAACCTCCGCCTACGAGCAGTACTTC
CASSFRLAGTTSAYEQYF
>13|TRBJ2-5|TRBV28|.|TRBD1
TGTGCCACCCGGGACAGGGGGCGAGAGACCCAGTACTTC
CATRDRGRETQYF
>15|TRBJ1-2|TRBV5-6|.|TRBD1
TGTGCCAGCAGCCTGAAGGGACAGGGGAACTATGGCTACACCTTC
CASSLKGQGNYGYTF
>11|TRBJ2-5|TRBV20-1|.|.
TGCAGTGCTAGGGGGCCGGAGACCCAGTACTTC
CSARGPETQYF
>18|TRBJ1-6|TRBV7-7|.|.
TGTGCTAGCAACGATATTAGAGGAGGAAGCTCCTATAATTCACCCCTCCACTTT
CASNDIRGGSSYNSPLHF
>15|TRBJ2-1|TRBV19|.|.
TGTGCCAGTAGTAGAGGATGGGGGGTGAGCAATGAGCAGTTCTTC
CASSRGWGVSNEQFF
>15|TRBJ1-1|TRBV5-4|.|TRBD1
TGTGCCAGCAGCTCCGGACAGGGGGCAGGCACTGAAGCTTTCTTT
CASSSGQGAGTEAFF
>15|TRBJ1-6|TRBV9|.|TRBD1
TGTGCCAGCAATCCGGGACAGGGAAGAGATTCACCCCTCCACTTT
CASNPGQGRDSPLHF
>12|TRBJ1-1|TRBV19|.|.
TGTGCCAGTAATTACGGGAACACTGAAGCTTTCTTT
CASNYGNTEAFF
>12|TRBJ1-2|TRBV28|.|.
TGTGCCAGCAGTTTACAGGGAAATGGCTACACCTTC
CASSLQGNGYTF
>13|TRBJ1-2|TRBV10-3|.|.
TGTGCCATCAGTGGGGGAGCTAACTATGGCTACACCTTC
CAISGGANYGYTF
>14|TRBJ2-1|TRBV5-6|.|.
TGTGCCAGCAGCTTGGTCGCAGGGGCCGGTGAGCAGTTCTTC
CASSLVAGAGEQFF
>16|TRBJ2-3|TRBV2|.|TRBD2
TGTGCCAGCAGTGCACCTAGCGGGAGGGACACAGATACGCAGTATTTT
CASSAPSGRDTDTQYF
>19|TRBJ2-3|TRBV4-2|few|TRBD2
TGTGCCAGCAGCCAAGGAGAGTCTAGCGGGAGGTTGAGCACAGATACGCAGTATTTT
CASSQGESSGRLSTDTQYF
>13|TRBJ2-3|TRBV6-6|.|.
TGTGCCAGCACCCCGGGGAGCACAGATACGCAGTATTTT
CASTPGSTDTQYF
>19|TRBJ1-6|TRBV18|.|TRBD1
TGTGCCAGCTCACCCTTCGGGACAGGGTTGGACTCCTATAATTCACCCCTCCACTTT
CASSPFGTGLDSYNSPLHF